This T cell receptor beta chain was obtained from a study of identical twins. Study findings and constraints: Beta out-of-frame sequences showed weaker excess twin sharing. Clonotypes of the beta chain that were abundant in cord blood carried fewer insertions (memory repertoires showed none).

Germline CDR1 SGHRS, CDR2 YFSETQ. This CDR3 is 14 amino acids long. V was clipped by 3 bases and J by 2 bases; unmatched bases: 5. Every sampled donor was Caucasian and healthy. This clonotype has a handful of counts. The antigen is undetermined. Carrying unique molecular identifiers, the cDNA also gained a universal primer site through template switching. One entry per CDR3 protein results from TCRdb running MiXCR on the 5' RACE reads. Among 230,000 or so distinct CDR3 sequences listed, 6.5% to 9.5% were seen once. This same sample was also taken into another study, of yellow fever vaccine responses in identical twins.

This chain uses TRBV5-1 with TRBJ2-7; 7 bases align to TRBD1. Sequencing was done on a sample of CD8+ T cells sorted from blood. This sequence originates from a woman under 30 in good health. The CDR3 here is CASSWTGGAYEQYF. The CDR3 bases are TGCGCCAGCAGCTGGACAGGAGGTGCCTACGAGCAGTACTTC.